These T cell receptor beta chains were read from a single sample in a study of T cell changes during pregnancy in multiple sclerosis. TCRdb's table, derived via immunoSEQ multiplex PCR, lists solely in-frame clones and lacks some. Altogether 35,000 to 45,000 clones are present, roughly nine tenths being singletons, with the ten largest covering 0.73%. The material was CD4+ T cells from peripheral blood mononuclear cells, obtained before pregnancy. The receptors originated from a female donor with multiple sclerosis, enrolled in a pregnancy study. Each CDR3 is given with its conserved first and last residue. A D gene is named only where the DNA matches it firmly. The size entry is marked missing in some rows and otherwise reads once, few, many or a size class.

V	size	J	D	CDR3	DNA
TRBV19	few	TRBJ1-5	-	CASSIAPGVQPQHF	TGTGCCAGTAGTATAGCCCCAGGCGTCCAGCCCCAGCATTTT
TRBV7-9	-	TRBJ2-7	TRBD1	CASTDSFAGGNEQYF	TGTGCCAGCACCGATTCCTTTGCAGGGGGCAACGAGCAGTACTTC
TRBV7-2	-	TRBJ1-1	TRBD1	CASSLARDRGTEAFF	TGTGCCAGCAGCTTAGCCCGAGACAGGGGCACTGAAGCTTTCTTT
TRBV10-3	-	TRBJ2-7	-	CAISERVYEQYF	TGTGCCATCAGTGAACGAGTTTACGAGCAGTACTTC
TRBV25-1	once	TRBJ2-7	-	CASSPTGASSYEQYF	TGTGCCAGCAGCCCGACGGGTGCCAGCTCCTACGAGCAGTACTTC
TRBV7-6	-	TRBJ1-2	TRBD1	CASSFGQGVPNYGYTF	TGTGCCAGCAGCTTCGGTCAGGGGGTACCTAACTATGGCTACACCTTC
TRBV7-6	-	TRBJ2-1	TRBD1	CASSLSVQGSHEQFF	TGTGCCAGCAGCTTAAGTGTACAGGGGTCCCATGAGCAGTTCTTC
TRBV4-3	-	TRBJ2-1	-	CASSQTGWDEQFF	TGCGCCAGCAGCCAAACAGGGTGGGATGAGCAGTTCTTC
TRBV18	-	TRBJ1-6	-	CASSLWDWNSPLHF	TGTGCCAGCTCACTGTGGGACTGGAATTCACCCCTCCACTTT
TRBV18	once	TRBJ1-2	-	CASSPDGDGYTF	TGTGCCAGCTCACCCGACGGGGATGGCTACACCTTC
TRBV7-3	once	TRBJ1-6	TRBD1	CASSADRGPSPLHF	TGTGCCAGCAGCGCCGACAGGGGGCCTTCACCCCTCCACTTT
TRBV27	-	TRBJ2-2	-	CASSLSGPGRYTGELFF	TGTGCCAGCAGTTTATCGGGTCCCGGGAGATACACCGGGGAGCTGTTTTTT